Sequencing of this T cell receptor (beta chain) was carried out in a study of blood T cell repertoires in COVID-19. Turning to the study itself: T cells, B-cell-depleted T cells, or PBMCs supplied cDNA or gDNA.

Authors' processing steps: Amplification with reference gene primers provided the estimates of nucleated cell counts. Measured with immunoSEQ multiplex PCR; TCRdb has only the in-frame clones, and not every one. V and J calls and clone size are as listed in that table; D and trimming were resolved from the DNA. This sample yields around 160,000 clones, of which approximately 80% are seen a single time; more than 9.5% belongs to the top ten. Sequenced sample: PBMCs or T cells enriched from blood (not recorded which). This clonotype originated in a middle-aged man who had recovered from COVID-19.

The CDR3 DNA sequence: TGCGCCAGCAGCTTGGGCAGCTCTGGAAACACCATATATTTT. Translated, it gives CASSLGSSGNTIYF. The V call is TRBV5-1, the J call TRBJ1-3; D is unclear. The CDR3 contains 14 residues. CDR1 and CDR2 (germline): SGHRS, YFSETQ. With 0 bases removed from V and 0 bases from J, the gap between germline ends came to 4 bases.